Presented here are 2 T cell receptor beta chains from one specimen sequenced in a study of T-cell memory formation after mild COVID-19 (dated by TCRdb to about 2021). The library came from 5' RACE. Sequenced on an Illumina NovaSeq 6000. The public reads were quality trimmed at Q25 with fastp and then assembled into clones with MiXCR by TCRdb, keeping productive beta chains. Rows with a matching CDR3 protein are joined into one entry that keeps the most common DNA and genes. The sample table holds about 340,000 distinct CDR3 sequences, of which 13% to 15% were seen once. The ten largest account for about 22% of the sample. The sequenced sample consisted of PBMCs or a T cell subset sorted from them (not recorded which). The receptors here all came from a man aged 18-30 years who had mild COVID-19 (a few samples of this study predate the infection). The sample titles of this study are shuffled in the database, so cell type and time point are left out; the donor was told from shared clones.

This clonotype was counted only a few times. The chain recombines TRBV7-2 with TRBJ2-5; D tentatively reads TRBD1 or TRBD2 (5 bases each). The CDR3 runs to 13 residues. V was trimmed by 6 bases and J by 1 base, leaving 9 bases between them. Per germline, CDR1 SGHTA and CDR2 FQGNSA. In DNA, the CDR3 is TGTGCCAGCAGGGGACCTATCCAAGAGACCCAGTACTTC. Translation: CASRGPIQETQYF.

The chain carries TRBV3-1 and TRBJ1-1, with no clear D. This CDR3 has 13 residues. Per the germline V gene, CDR1 is LGHDT and CDR2 is YNNKEL (reference sequence). The V end was cut by 8 bases, the J end by 4 bases, with 14 bases between. The CDR3 DNA is TGTGCCAGCGCAACACAAGGGTCCACTGAAGCTTTCTTT. This codes for CASATQGSTEAFF.